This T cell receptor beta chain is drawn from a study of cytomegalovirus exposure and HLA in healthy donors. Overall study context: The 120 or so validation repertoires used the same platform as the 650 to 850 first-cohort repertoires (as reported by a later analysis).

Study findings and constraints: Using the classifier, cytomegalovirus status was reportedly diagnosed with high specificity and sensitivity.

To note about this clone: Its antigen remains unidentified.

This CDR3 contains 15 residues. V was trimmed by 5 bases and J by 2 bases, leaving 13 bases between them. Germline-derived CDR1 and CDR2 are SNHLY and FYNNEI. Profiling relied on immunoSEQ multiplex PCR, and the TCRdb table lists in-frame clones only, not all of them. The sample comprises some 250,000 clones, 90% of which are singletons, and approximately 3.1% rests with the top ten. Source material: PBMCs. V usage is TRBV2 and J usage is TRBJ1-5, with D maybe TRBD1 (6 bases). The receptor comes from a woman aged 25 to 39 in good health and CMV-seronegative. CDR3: CASSSQTGRNQPQHF. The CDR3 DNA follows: TGTGCCAGCAGTTCACAAACAGGGCGCAATCAGCCCCAGCATTTT.